This T cell receptor beta chain was obtained from a study of tumor and adjacent non-tumor tissue in lung cancer. In the study overall: The cohort had about a dozen adenocarcinoma, 2 squamous cell and 1 small cell patients. Patients were aged about 31 to 85, 10 men and roughly five women, stage I to III. Study-level findings and limits: Tumor tissue had significantly higher TCR diversity than normal lung.

The library came from three nested PCR rounds adapted from ARM-PCR protocols. One entry per CDR3 protein results from TCRdb running MiXCR on the multiplex PCR reads. The sample holds more than 70,000 distinct CDR3 sequences, about 66% seen once. This clonotype showed up just once. Its antigen is unidentified. RNA was extracted from bulk tissue without any cell sorting. The germline gives CDR1 SGHAT, CDR2 FQNNGV. CDR3 length: 15 residues. The trim removed 9 bases at V and 5 bases at J, leaving 12 bases unmatched. This clonotype originated in an older man with non-small cell lung cancer. V is TRBV11-2 and J is TRBJ2-2, with 7 positions matching TRBD1. Sequencing was done on a sample of lung tumor tissue. The CDR3 reads CARSLGRGITGELFF. Here the CDR3 DNA reads TGTGCCAGAAGCCTTGGCAGGGGGATAACCGGGGAGCTGTTTTTT. Full variable domain (missing parts from reference TRBV11-2 and TRBJ2-2): EAGVAQSPRYKIIEKRQSVAFWCNPISGHATLYWYQQILGQGPKLLIQFQNNGVVDDSQLPKDRFSAERLKGVDSTLKIQPAKLEDSAVYLCARSLGRGITGELFFGEGSRLTVL.